This T cell receptor beta chain emerged from a study of cytomegalovirus exposure and HLA in healthy donors. 13 Jbeta primers and 60 Vbeta primers were used for the PCR. Here immunoSEQ multiplex PCR was the method, and the copy in TCRdb shows in-frame clones only, minus some. Counted here are some 130,000 clones, around three quarters occurring once; the ten biggest clones make up 2.1%. Sequenced input: PBMCs. The clonotype originates from a woman in her sixties in good health and CMV-seropositive.

This CDR3 is CASKREGNAKNIQYF. The CDR3 DNA is TGTGCCAGTAAGCGGGAAGGGAACGCCAAAAACATTCAGTACTTC. The chain has TRBV19 and TRBJ2-4, with TRBD2 identical over 7 bases. The CDR3 totals 15 residues. The germline CDR1 and CDR2 sequences are LNHDA and SQIVND (reference sequence). V gave up 7 bases and J gave up 1 base; unmatched junction bases: 7.